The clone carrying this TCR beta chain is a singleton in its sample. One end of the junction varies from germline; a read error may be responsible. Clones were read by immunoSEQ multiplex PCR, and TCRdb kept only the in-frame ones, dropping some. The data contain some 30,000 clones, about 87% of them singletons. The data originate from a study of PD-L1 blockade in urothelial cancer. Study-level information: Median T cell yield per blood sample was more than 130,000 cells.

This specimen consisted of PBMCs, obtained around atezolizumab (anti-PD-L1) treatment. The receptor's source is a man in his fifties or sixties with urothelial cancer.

The CDR3 spells CASSLTGFGTDTQYF. The CDR3 DNA reads TGTGCTAGCAGCTTGACAGGGTTTGGCACAGATACGCAGTATTTT. This chain connects TRBV7-7 to TRBJ2-3; 7 positions match TRBD1. The CDR3 spans 15 residues. Germline V gene lookup returns CDR1 SSHAT and CDR2 FNYEAQ (reference sequence).